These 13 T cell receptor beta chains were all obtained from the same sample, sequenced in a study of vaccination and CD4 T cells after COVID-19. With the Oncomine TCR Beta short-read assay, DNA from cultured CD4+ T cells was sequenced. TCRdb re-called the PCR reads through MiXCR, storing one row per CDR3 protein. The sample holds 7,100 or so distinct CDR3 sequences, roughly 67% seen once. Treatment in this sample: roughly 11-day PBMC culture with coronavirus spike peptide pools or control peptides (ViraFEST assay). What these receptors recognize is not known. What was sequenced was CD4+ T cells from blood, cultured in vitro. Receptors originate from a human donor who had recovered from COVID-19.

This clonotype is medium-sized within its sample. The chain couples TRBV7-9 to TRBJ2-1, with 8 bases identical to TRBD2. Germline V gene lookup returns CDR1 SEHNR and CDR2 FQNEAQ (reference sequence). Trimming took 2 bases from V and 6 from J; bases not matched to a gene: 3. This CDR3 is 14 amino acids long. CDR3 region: CASSLRGGTNEQFF. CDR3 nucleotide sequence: TGTGCCAGCAGCTTACGGGGGGGTACCAATGAGCAGTTCTTC.

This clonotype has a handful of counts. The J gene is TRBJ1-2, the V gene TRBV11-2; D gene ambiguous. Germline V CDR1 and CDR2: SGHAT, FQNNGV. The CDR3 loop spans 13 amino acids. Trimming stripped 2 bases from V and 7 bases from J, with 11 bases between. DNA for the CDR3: TGTGCCAGCAGCTTAACGTTCGGATCTGGCTACACCTTC. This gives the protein CASSLTFGSGYTF. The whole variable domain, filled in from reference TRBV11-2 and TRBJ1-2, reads EAGVAQSPRYKIIEKRQSVAFWCNPISGHATLYWYQQILGQGPKLLIQFQNNGVVDDSQLPKDRFSAERLKGVDSTLKIQPAKLEDSAVYLCASSLTFGSGYTFGSGTRLTVV.

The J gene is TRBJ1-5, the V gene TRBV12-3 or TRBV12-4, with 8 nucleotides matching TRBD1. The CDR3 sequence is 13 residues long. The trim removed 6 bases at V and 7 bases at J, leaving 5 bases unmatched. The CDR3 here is CASRGQVGQPQHF. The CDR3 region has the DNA TGTGCCAGCAGGGGACAGGTTGGGCAGCCCCAGCATTTT.

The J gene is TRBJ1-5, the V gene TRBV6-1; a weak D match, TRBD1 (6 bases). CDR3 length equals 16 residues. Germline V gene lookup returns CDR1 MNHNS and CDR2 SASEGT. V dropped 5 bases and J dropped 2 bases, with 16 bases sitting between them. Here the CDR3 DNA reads TGTGCCAGCAGTCTGAGTCACAGGGACGGCAATCAGCCCCAGCATTTT. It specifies CASSLSHRDGNQPQHF.

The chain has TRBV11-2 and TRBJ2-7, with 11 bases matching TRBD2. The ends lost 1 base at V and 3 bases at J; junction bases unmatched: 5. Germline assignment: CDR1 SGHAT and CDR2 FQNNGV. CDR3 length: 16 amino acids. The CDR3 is CASSLAASGGYYEQYF. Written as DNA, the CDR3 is TGTGCCAGCAGCTTAGCGGCTAGCGGGGGGTACTACGAGCAGTACTTC.

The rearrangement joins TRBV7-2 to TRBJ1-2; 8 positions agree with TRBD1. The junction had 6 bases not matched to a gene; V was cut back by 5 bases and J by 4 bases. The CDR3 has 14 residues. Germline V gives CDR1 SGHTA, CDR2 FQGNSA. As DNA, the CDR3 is TGTGCCAGCAGCGAACAGGGGGGCACCTATGGCTACACCTTC. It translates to CASSEQGGTYGYTF.

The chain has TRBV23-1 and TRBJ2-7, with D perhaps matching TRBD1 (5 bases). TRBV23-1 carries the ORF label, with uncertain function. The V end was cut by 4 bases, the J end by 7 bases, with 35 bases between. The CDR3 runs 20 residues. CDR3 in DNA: TGCGCCAGCAGTCTCCTCTCGGTCCCCCAGGGTCCTCAGATCCCTGGAGAGCAGTACTTC. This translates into CASSLLSVPQGPQIPGEQYF.

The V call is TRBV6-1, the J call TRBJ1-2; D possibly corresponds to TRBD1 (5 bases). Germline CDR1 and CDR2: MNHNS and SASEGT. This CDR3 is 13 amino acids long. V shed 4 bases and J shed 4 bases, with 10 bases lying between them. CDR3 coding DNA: TGTGCCAGCAGTGTCTGGGACTTCTATGGCTACACCTTC. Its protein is CASSVWDFYGYTF.

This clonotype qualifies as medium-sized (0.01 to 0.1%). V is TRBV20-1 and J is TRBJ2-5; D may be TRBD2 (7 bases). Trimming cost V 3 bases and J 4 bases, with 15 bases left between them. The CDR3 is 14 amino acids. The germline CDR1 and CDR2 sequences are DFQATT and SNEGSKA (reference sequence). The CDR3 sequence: CSARMLGGGETQYF. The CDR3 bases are TGCAGTGCTAGGATGCTAGGGGGGGGAGAGACCCAGTACTTC.

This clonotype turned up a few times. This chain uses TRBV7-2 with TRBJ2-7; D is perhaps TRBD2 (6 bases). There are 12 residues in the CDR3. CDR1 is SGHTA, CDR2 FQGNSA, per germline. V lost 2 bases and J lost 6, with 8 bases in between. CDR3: CASSLRGSEQYF. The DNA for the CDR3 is TGTGCCAGCAGCTTACGGGGGAGCGAGCAGTACTTC.

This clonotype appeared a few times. The CDR3 DNA reads TGCAGTGCTCGACGGGGGGGACAGAGTGGCTACACCTTC. This codes for CSARRGGQSGYTF. The chain combines TRBV20-1 with TRBJ1-2; 7 positions match TRBD1. Losses at the gene ends were 5 bases for V and 7 bases for J; bases not matched to a gene: 10. CDR1 and CDR2 (germline): DFQATT, SNEGSKA (reference sequence). The CDR3 is made up of 13 amino acids.

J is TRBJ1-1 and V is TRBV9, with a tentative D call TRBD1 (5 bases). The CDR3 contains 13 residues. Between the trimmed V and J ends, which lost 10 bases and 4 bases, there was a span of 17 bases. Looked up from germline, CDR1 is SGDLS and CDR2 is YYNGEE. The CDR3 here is CASGRQAITEAFF. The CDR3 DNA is TGTGCCTCAGGGAGGCAGGCCATCACTGAAGCTTTCTTT.

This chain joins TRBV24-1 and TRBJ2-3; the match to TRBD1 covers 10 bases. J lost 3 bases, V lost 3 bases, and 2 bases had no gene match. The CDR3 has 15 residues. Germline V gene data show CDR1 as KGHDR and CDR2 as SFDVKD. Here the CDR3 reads CATSDPGQGTDTQYF. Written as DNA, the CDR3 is TGTGCCACCAGTGATCCGGGACAGGGGACAGATACGCAGTATTTT.